Below, 7 T cell receptor beta chains from the same sample are listed, as sequenced in a study of T cell repertoires in cytomegalovirus infection. MiXCR, applied by TCRdb to the reads, yields one record per CDR3 protein. The table records 400,000 or so distinct CDR3 sequences, approximately 33% of them present only once. Sequencing input: PBMCs. These receptors were obtained from a human donor in good health (CMV status not recorded). Some clones in this sample may be carry-over from other donors' samples.

This clonotype counts as medium-sized. The gene calls are TRBV7-2 and TRBJ1-1; D ambiguous. The V gene lost 3 bases and the J gene lost 1 base, with 9 bases spanning the gap. Germline V CDR1 and CDR2: SGHTA, FQGNSA. The CDR3 has 14 residues. The CDR3: CASSFLGRNTEAFF. CDR3 in DNA: TGTGCCAGCAGCTTCTTAGGACGGAACACTGAAGCTTTCTTT.

This clonotype occurred many times. The genes are TRBV12-3 or TRBV12-4 and TRBJ2-1; TRBD2 might be the D (6 bases). This CDR3 has 14 residues. The V end was cut by 3 bases, the J end by 9 bases, with 15 bases between. CDR3 coding DNA: TGTGCCAGCAGTTTGGCCCGCGGGGTTGGTGAGCAGTTCTTC. This codes for CASSLARGVGEQFF.

The CDR3 loop reads CASSSYLDPGDNSPLHF. CDR3 nucleotide sequence: TGTGCCAGTAGTTCCTACTTGGACCCCGGGGATAATTCACCCCTCCACTTT. V usage is TRBV19 and J usage is TRBJ1-6, with D uncertain. The length of the CDR3 is 17 residues. Trimming pared 5 bases from V and 5 bases from J, leaving 19 bases between. The germline CDR1 and CDR2 sequences are LNHDA and SQIVND (reference sequence).

This clonotype was seen a few times. One end of the junction varies from germline; a read error may be responsible. The V gene is TRBV7-2, the J gene TRBJ1-4, with 8 bases that match TRBD1. From germline, CDR1 is SGHTA and CDR2 FQGNSA. The CDR3 runs 17 residues. The CDR3 spells CDSSHAGQGASGEKLFF. The DNA of the CDR3 is TGTGACAGCAGCCACGCCGGGCAGGGGGCTTCTGGAGAAAAACTGTTTTTT.

Ten or more counts support this clonotype. The J gene is TRBJ1-3, the V gene TRBV6-2 or TRBV6-3; D remains ambiguous. With 2 bases removed from V and 4 bases from J, the gap between germline ends came to 12 bases. The CDR3 is 15 amino acids. The germline CDR1 and CDR2 sequences are MNHEY and SVGEGT. This chain's CDR3 is CASSYAGFGGNTIYF. The DNA for the CDR3 is TGTGCCAGCAGTTACGCAGGATTCGGCGGAAACACCATATATTTT.

This clonotype occurred many times. This chain links TRBV5-6 with TRBJ2-7; tentatively, D is TRBD1 (5 bases). Between the trimmed V and J ends, which lost 4 bases and 2 bases, there was a span of 19 bases. The CDR3 loop spans 16 amino acids. Germline V gene lookup returns CDR1 SGHDT and CDR2 YYEEEE. The CDR3 sequence is CASSTYRTSRTYEQYF. In DNA form, the CDR3 reads TGTGCCAGCAGCACTTACCGGACATCAAGAACCTACGAGCAGTACTTC. Full variable domain (remainder filled in from reference TRBV5-6 and TRBJ2-7): DAGVTQSPTHLIKTRGQQVTLRCSPKSGHDTVSWYQQALGQGPQFIFQYYEEEERQRGNFPDRFSGHQFPNYSSELNVNALLLGDSALYLCASSTYRTSRTYEQYFGPGTRLTVT.

This clonotype was picked up a small number of times. The J gene is TRBJ2-3, the V gene TRBV15, with D unresolved. Trimming took off 1 base at V and 3 bases at J, with 8 bases between the two ends. From germline, CDR1 is LNHNV and CDR2 YYDKDF (reference sequence). The CDR3 is made up of 14 amino acids. CDR3 protein: CATSRGIQTDTQYF. The CDR3 DNA follows: TGTGCCACCAGCAGAGGAATTCAGACAGATACGCAGTATTTT.